The 11 T cell receptor beta chains given below trace back to one sample, sequenced in a study of neurological immune-mediated disorders. TCRdb re-derived calls from the 5' RACE reads in MiXCR, one entry per CDR3 protein. The data show tens of thousands of distinct CDR3 sequences, 10% to 15% seen once. The time point was: longitudinal time-point 2. Input material: PBMCs. Receptor source: a woman aged 40-49 years in good health.

This clonotype has at least ten counts. The chain is built from TRBV30 and TRBJ1-1; D not certain. The V gene's germline CDR1 is GTSNPN and CDR2 SVGIG (reference sequence). This CDR3 contains 13 residues. Trimming left V 3 bases short and J 1 base short, with 9 bases between. The CDR3 sequence is CAWRAGRNTEAFF. In DNA, the CDR3 is TGTGCCTGGAGAGCCGGGAGGAACACTGAAGCTTTCTTT. Combining the CDR3 with reference TRBV30 and TRBJ1-1 gives the whole variable domain SQTIHQWPATLVQPVGSPLSLECTVEGTSNPNLYWYRQAAGRGLQLLFYSVGIGQISSEVPQNLSASRPQDRQFILSSKKLLLSDSGFYLCAWRAGRNTEAFFGQGTRLTVV.

This clonotype was counted many times. The chain links TRBV6-5 to TRBJ2-2; D uncertain. CDR3 length: 13 amino acids. V dropped 6 bases and J dropped 4 bases, with 9 bases sitting between them. In germline, CDR1 is MNHEY, CDR2 SVGAGI. The CDR3 is CASRTPSTGELFF. The DNA of the CDR3 is TGTGCCAGCAGGACACCCTCCACCGGGGAGCTGTTTTTT.

The genes are TRBV6-2 or TRBV6-3 and TRBJ2-1; 12 bases line up with TRBD2. CDR3 size: 15 residues. From germline, CDR1 is MNHEY and CDR2 SVGEGT. Trimming at V came to 6 bases and at J to 9 bases, leaving 9 bases not matched to a gene. CDR3 residues: CASSWGLAGGGEQFF. The CDR3 bases are TGTGCCAGCAGCTGGGGACTAGCGGGCGGGGGTGAGCAGTTCTTC.

This clonotype was picked up many times. The chain uses TRBV10-3 and TRBJ2-7; TRBD1 matches at 7 bases. CDR1 and CDR2 (germline): ENHRY, SYGVKD. After removal of 2 bases from V and 2 bases from J, the junction contained 18 bases not matched to a gene. The CDR3 consists of 19 residues. The CDR3 region is CAISEPTDVRTGGTYEQYF. Written as DNA, the CDR3 is TGTGCCATCAGTGAGCCGACCGATGTACGGACAGGTGGAACCTACGAGCAGTACTTC.

This clonotype came up many times. The V gene is TRBV4-3, the J gene TRBJ1-1; D is possibly TRBD1 (6 bases). This CDR3 has 13 residues. Per the germline V gene, CDR1 is LGHNA and CDR2 is YSLEER. Trimming left V 0 bases short and J 10 bases short, with 12 bases between. This CDR3 reads CASSQEPGHRAFF. The CDR3 DNA sequence: TGCGCCAGCAGCCAAGAGCCGGGACACCGAGCTTTCTTT.

This clonotype was detected ten times or more. The chain couples TRBV5-5 to TRBJ1-6, with TRBD1 matching over 7 bases. From germline, CDR1 is SGHKS and CDR2 YYEKEE (reference sequence). The CDR3 is made up of 16 amino acids. The junction had 11 bases not matched to a gene; V was cut back by 3 bases and J by 8 bases. CDR3 loop: CASSWGTDRQYSPLHF. The CDR3 region has the DNA TGTGCCAGCAGCTGGGGGACAGACAGGCAATATTCACCCCTCCACTTT.

This clonotype was counted a few times. The J gene is TRBJ2-1, the V gene TRBV18, with D perhaps being TRBD1 or TRBD2 (5 bases each). The germline V gene encodes CDR1 KGHSH and CDR2 LQKENI. V lost 3 bases to trimming and J lost 6 bases, with 24 bases between them. The CDR3 covers 18 residues. The DNA for the CDR3 is TGTGCCAGCTCACCCCAGGACGGGCTGAGGGGATCGGGCAATGAGCAGTTCTTC. This codes for CASSPQDGLRGSGNEQFF.

This clonotype was seen at least ten times. The chain recombines TRBV12-3 or TRBV12-4 with TRBJ2-4, with 9 bases identical to TRBD2. V lost 3 bases and J lost 0; bases outside the gene matches: 9. This CDR3 contains 18 residues. The DNA of the CDR3 is TGTGCCAGCAGTTTCCGTGGTAGCGGGAGTCTAGCCAAAAACATTCAGTACTTC. It specifies CASSFRGSGSLAKNIQYF.

Many counts were recorded for this clonotype. The chain combines TRBV3-1 with TRBJ2-3, with 7 bases matching TRBD1. From germline, CDR1 is LGHDT and CDR2 YNNKEL (reference sequence). CDR3 length: 17 amino acids. V lost 5 bases and J lost 2; bases outside the gene matches: 13. The CDR3 sequence is CASSSFAETGSTDTQYF. CDR3 coding DNA: TGTGCCAGCAGCTCGTTCGCCGAGACAGGGTCCACAGATACGCAGTATTTT.

V and J are TRBV7-2 and TRBJ2-1; the match to TRBD2 covers 14 bases. The trim removed 8 bases at V and 9 bases at J, leaving 6 bases unmatched. The CDR3 sequence is 14 residues long. CDR1 is SGHTA and CDR2 is FQGNSA in the germline V gene. CDR3 region: CASPTGTSGGEQFF. The CDR3 DNA sequence: TGTGCCAGCCCGACCGGGACTAGCGGGGGTGAGCAGTTCTTC.

This clonotype came up many times. This chain links TRBV29-1 with TRBJ2-3; D not certain. Germline CDR1 reads SQVTM; CDR2 reads ANQGSEA. This CDR3 spans 15 amino acids. Trimming stripped 1 base from V and 3 bases from J, with 14 bases between. CDR3 DNA: TGCAGCGTTGAAGTTGGCAGAGACCAGACAGATACGCAGTATTTT. Its protein product is CSVEVGRDQTDTQYF.